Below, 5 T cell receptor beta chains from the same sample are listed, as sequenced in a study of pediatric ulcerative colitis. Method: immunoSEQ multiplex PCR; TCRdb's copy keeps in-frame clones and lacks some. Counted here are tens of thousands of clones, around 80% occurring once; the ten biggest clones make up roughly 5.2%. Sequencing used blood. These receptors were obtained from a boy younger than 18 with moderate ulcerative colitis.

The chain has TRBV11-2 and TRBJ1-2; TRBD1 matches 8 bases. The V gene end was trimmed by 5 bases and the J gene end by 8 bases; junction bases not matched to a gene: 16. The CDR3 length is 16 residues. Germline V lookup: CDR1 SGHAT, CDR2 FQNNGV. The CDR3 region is CASSPLTGEKGSGYTF. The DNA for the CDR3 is TGTGCCAGCAGCCCATTGACAGGGGAAAAAGGGAGCGGCTACACCTTC.

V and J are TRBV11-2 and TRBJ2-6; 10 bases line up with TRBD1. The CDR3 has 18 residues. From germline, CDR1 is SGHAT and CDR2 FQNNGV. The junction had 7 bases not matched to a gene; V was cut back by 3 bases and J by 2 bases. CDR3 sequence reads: CASSLPSGQGAGANVLTF. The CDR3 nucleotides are TGTGCCAGCAGCTTGCCCTCCGGACAGGGGGCTGGGGCCAACGTCCTGACTTTC. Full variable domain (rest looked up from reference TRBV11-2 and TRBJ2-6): EAGVAQSPRYKIIEKRQSVAFWCNPISGHATLYWYQQILGQGPKLLIQFQNNGVVDDSQLPKDRFSAERLKGVDSTLKIQPAKLEDSAVYLCASSLPSGQGAGANVLTFGAGSRLTVL.

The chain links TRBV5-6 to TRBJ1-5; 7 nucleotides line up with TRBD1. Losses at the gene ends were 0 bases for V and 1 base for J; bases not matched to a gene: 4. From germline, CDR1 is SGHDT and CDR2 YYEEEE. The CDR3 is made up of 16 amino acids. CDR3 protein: CASSLVAGGSNQPQHF. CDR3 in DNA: TGTGCCAGCAGCTTGGTAGCAGGGGGAAGCAATCAGCCCCAGCATTTT.

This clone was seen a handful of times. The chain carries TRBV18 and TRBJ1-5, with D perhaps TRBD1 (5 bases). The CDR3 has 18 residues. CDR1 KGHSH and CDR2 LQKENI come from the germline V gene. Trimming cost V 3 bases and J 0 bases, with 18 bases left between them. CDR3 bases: TGTGCCAGCTCACCCTCGCACCAGGGCCAATATAGCAATCAGCCCCAGCATTTT. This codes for CASSPSHQGQYSNQPQHF.

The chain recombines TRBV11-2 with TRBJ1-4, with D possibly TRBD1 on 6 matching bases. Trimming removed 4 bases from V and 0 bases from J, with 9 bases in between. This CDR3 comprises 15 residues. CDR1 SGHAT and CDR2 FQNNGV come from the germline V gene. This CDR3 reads CASSYDRTTNEKLFF. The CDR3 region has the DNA TGTGCCAGCAGCTACGACAGGACAACTAATGAAAAACTGTTTTTT.